This entry is about one T cell receptor beta chain. What it binds is unknown. CDR1 is SNHLY and CDR2 is FYNNEI in the germline V gene. The CDR3 loop spans 13 amino acids. The V segment lost 8 bases and the J segment 5 bases; nucleotides outside the gene matches: 6. With 60 Vbeta and 13 Jbeta primers, the PCR was carried out. This table comes from immunoSEQ multiplex PCR, and its TCRdb copy is limited to in-frame clones, with some not included. The profile covers 130,000 or so clones, with around 77% appearing a single time and 0.94% taken by the ten largest. This sample was included in a study of cytomegalovirus exposure and HLA in healthy donors. Overall study results and limits: An apparent linkage of common viral pathogens to several of the most significant clusters emerged in a later analysis. Rare sequences made up most TCRs, while some public TCRs were found in many donors.

V is TRBV2 and J is TRBJ1-1; 9 bases align to TRBD1. What was sequenced was PBMCs. This TCR derives from a woman aged 60-75 years in good health and CMV-seronegative. The DNA for the CDR3 is TGTGCCAGCCCGGGACAGGGTGGAACTGAAGCTTTCTTT. It specifies CASPGQGGTEAFF. The full variable domain, with the rest looked up from reference TRBV2 and TRBJ1-1, is EPEVTQTPSHQVTQMGQEVILRCVPISNHLYFYWYRQILGQKVEFLVSFYNNEISEKSEIFDDQFSVERPDGSNFTLKIRSTKLEDSAMYFCASPGQGGTEAFFGQGTRLTVV.